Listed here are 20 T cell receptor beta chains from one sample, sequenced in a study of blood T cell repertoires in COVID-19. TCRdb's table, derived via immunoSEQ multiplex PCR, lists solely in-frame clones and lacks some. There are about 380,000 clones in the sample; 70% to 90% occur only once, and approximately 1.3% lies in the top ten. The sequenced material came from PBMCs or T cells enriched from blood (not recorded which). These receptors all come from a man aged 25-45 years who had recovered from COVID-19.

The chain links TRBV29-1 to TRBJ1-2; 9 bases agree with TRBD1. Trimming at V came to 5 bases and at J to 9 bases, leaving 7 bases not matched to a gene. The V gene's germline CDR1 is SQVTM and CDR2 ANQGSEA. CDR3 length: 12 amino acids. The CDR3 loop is CSVPGQGTSYTF. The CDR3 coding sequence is TGCAGCGTTCCTGGACAGGGGACGAGCTACACCTTC. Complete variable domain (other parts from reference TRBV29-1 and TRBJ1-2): SAVISQKPSRDICQRGTSLTIQCQVDSQVTMMFWYRQQPGQSLTLIATANQGSEATYESGFVIDKFPISRPNLTFSTLTVSNMSPEDSSIYLCSVPGQGTSYTFGSGTRLTVV.

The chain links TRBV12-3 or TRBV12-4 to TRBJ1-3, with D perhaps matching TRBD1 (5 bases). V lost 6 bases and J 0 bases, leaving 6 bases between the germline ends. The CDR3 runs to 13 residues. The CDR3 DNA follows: TGTGCCAGCAGAGGGGTCTCTGGAAACACCATATATTTT. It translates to CASRGVSGNTIYF.

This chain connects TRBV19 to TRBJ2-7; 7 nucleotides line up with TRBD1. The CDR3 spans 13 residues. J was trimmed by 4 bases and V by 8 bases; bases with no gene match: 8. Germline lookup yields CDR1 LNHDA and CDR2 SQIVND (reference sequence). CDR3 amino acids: CASGGQQYYEQYF. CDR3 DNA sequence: TGTGCCAGTGGGGGACAGCAATATTACGAGCAGTACTTC. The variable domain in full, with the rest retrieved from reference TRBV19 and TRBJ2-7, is DGGITQSPKYLFRKEGQNVTLSCEQNLNHDAMYWYRQDPGQGLRLIYYSQIVNDFQKGDIAEGYSVSREKKESFPLTVTSAQKNPTAFYLCASGGQQYYEQYFGPGTRLTVT.

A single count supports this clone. The CDR3 loop is CASRPGQGAYGYTF. For the CDR3, the DNA is TGTGCCAGCAGACCCGGACAGGGGGCGTATGGCTACACCTTC. V and J are TRBV11-2 and TRBJ1-2, with 11 bases fitting TRBD1. Germline assignment: CDR1 SGHAT and CDR2 FQNNGV. Unmatched junction bases numbered 5, after V lost 6 bases and J lost 5 bases. CDR3 length equals 14 residues.

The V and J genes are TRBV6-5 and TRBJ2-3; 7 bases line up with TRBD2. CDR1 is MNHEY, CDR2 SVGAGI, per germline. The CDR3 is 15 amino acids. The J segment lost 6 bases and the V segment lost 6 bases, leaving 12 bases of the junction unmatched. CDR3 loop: CASSLLSGPSDTQYF. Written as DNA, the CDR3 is TGTGCCAGCAGCCTCCTTAGCGGGCCCTCGGATACGCAGTATTTT.

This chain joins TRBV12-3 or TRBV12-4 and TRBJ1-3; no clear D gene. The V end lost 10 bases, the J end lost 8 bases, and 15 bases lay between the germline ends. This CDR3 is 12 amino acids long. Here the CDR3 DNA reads TGTGCCAACGAGGGCATCGGGGACACCATATATTTT. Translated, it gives CANEGIGDTIYF.

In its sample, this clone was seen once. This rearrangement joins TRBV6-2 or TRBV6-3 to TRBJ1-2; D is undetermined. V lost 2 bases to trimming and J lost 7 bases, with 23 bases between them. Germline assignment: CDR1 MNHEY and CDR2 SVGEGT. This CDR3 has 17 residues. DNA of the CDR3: TGTGCCAGCAGTTACCAAGGAGGTTCGAGCGTGATAGGTGGCTACACCTTC. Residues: CASSYQGGSSVIGGYTF.

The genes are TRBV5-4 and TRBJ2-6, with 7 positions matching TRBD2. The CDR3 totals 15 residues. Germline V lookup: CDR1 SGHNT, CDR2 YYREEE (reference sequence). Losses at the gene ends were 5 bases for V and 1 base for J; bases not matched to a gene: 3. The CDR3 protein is CASSMGGSGANVLTF. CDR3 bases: TGTGCCAGCAGTATGGGGGGGTCTGGGGCCAACGTCCTGACTTTC. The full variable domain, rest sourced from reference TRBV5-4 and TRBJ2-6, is ETGVTQSPTHLIKTRGQQVTLRCSSQSGHNTVSWYQQALGQGPQFIFQYYREEENGRGNFPPRFSGLQFPNYSSELNVNALELDDSALYLCASSMGGSGANVLTFGAGSRLTVL.

As DNA, the CDR3 is TGCGCCAGCAGCATGGACACGAATCAGCCCCAGCATTTT. Residues: CASSMDTNQPQHF. This chain joins TRBV5-1 and TRBJ1-5, with a tentative D call TRBD1 (5 bases). The CDR3 covers 13 residues. CDR1 and CDR2 from the germline V gene are SGHRS and YFSETQ. With 4 bases removed from V and 4 bases from J, the gap between germline ends came to 9 bases.

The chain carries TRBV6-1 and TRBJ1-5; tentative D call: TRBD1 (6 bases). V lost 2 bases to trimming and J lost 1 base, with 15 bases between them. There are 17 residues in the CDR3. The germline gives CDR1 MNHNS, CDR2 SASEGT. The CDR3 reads CASSEYPGVFSNQPQHF. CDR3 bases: TGTGCCAGCAGTGAATATCCAGGGGTATTCAGCAATCAGCCCCAGCATTTT.

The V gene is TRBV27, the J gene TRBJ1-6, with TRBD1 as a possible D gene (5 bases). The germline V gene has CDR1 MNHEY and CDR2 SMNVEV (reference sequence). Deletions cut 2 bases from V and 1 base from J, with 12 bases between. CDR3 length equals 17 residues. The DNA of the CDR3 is TGTGCCAGCAGTTTAGGGCCTGGGGGGTCCTATAATTCACCCCTCCACTTT. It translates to CASSLGPGGSYNSPLHF.

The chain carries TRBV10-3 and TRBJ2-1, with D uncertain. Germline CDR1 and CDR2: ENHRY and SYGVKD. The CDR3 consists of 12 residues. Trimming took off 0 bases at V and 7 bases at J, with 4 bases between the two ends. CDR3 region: CAISESANEQFF. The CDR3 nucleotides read TGTGCCATCAGTGAGTCGGCTAATGAGCAGTTCTTC.

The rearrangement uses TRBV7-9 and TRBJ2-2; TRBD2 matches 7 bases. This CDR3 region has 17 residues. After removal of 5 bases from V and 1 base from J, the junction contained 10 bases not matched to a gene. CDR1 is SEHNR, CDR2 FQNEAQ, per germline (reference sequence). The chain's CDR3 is CASSGPLGGGNTGELFF. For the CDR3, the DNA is TGTGCCAGCAGCGGCCCTTTGGGCGGGGGGAACACCGGGGAGCTGTTTTTT.

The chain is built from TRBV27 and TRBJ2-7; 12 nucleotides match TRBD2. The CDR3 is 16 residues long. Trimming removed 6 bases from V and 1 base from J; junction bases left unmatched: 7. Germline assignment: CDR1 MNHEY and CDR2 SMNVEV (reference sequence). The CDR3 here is CASSFPTSGGSYEQYF. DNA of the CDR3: TGTGCCAGCAGCTTCCCGACTAGCGGGGGTTCCTACGAGCAGTACTTC.

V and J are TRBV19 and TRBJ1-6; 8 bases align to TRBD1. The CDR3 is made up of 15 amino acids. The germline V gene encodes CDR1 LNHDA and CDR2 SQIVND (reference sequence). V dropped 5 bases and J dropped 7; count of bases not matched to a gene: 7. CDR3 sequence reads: CASSFPGQVNSPLHF. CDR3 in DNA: TGTGCCAGTAGTTTCCCGGGACAGGTCAATTCACCCCTCCACTTT.

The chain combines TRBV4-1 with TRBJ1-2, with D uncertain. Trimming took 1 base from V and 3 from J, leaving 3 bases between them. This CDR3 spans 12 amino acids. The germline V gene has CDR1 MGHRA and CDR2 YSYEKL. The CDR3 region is CASSQGDYGYTF. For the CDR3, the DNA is TGCGCCAGCAGCCAAGGAGACTATGGCTACACCTTC.

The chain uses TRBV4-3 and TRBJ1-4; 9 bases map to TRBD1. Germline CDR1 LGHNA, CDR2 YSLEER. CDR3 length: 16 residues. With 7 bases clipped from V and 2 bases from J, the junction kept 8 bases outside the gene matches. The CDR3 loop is CASNYRGRGTNEKLFF. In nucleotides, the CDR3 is TGCGCCAGCAACTACAGGGGGCGGGGGACTAATGAAAAACTGTTTTTT.

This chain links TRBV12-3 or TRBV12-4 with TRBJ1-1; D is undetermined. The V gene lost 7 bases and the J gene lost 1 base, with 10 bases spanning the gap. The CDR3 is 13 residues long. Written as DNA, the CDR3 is TGTGCCAGCACCCTCTCCCCGAACACTGAAGCTTTCTTT. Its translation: CASTLSPNTEAFF.

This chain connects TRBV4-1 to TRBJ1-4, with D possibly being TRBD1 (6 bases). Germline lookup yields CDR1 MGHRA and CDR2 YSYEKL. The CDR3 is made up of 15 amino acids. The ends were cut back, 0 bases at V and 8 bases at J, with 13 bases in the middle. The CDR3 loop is CASSQDRQGWEKLFF. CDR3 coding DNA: TGCGCCAGCAGCCAAGATCGGCAGGGGTGGGAAAAACTGTTTTTT.

The CDR3 coding sequence is TGTGCCATCAGTGTCGATGGGACAGGGGGAGTTTCGGGCTACACCTTC. Translation: CAISVDGTGGVSGYTF. This sequence joins TRBV10-3 and TRBJ1-2; 11 bases line up with TRBD1. Germline-derived CDR1 and CDR2 are ENHRY and SYGVKD. The junction had 12 bases not matched to a gene; V was cut back by 4 bases and J by 8 bases. This CDR3 has 16 residues.